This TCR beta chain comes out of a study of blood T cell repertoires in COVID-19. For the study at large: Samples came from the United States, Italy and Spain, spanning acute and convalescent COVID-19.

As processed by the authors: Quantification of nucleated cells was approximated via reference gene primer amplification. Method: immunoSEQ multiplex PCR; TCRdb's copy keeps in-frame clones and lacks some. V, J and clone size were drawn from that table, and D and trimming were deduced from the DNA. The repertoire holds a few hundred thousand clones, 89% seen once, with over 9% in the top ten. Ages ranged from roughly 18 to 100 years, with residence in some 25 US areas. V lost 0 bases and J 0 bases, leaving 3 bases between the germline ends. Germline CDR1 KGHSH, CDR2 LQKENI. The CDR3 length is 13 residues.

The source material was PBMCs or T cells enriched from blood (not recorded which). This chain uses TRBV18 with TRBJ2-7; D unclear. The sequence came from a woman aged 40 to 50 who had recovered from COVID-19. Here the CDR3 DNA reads TGTGCCAGCTCACCACCGGCCTCCTACGAGCAGTACTTC. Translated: CASSPPASYEQYF.